This record looks at one T cell receptor beta chain sequence and its context. The data derive from a study of T cell responses to AZD1222 COVID-19 vaccine. Clones were sequenced by immunoSEQ multiplex PCR, and TCRdb holds only the in-frame ones, with some missing. The sample records approximately 150,000 clones, 90% to 95% being singletons. The V and J ends lost 3 bases and 5 bases respectively, with 7 bases between them. This CDR3 is 12 amino acids long. The germline V gene encodes CDR1 KGHSH and CDR2 LQKENI. Source: peripheral blood, taken after recovery from COVID-19. The gene calls are TRBV18 and TRBJ2-5, with D unresolved. The receptor was derived from an adult who had recovered from COVID-19. The CDR3 reads CASSPDEETQYF. The CDR3 coding sequence is TGTGCCAGCTCACCGGATGAGGAGACCCAGTACTTC.